The source of this T cell receptor beta chain is a study of OX40 agonist ivuxolimab in advanced cancers. V lost 4 bases and J lost 0; bases outside the gene matches: 8. CDR1 and CDR2 from the germline V gene are SEHNR and FQNEAQ (reference sequence). CDR3 length equals 16 residues. Data came from immunoSEQ multiplex PCR; TCRdb stores just in-frame clones and leaves some out. The profile shows tens of thousands of clones, almost 90% of them singletons. The receptor comes from an adult with an advanced solid tumor such as melanoma, head and neck, liver or kidney cancer. The rearrangement joins TRBV7-9 to TRBJ2-7; TRBD2 agrees at 8 bases. Sequenced here: CD4+ or CD8+ T cells sorted from blood, sampled in a trial of the OX40 agonist ivuxolimab. The CDR3 region has the DNA TGTGCCAGCAGCTCCGATGGTAGCGGGGTCTCCTACGAGCAGTACTTC. Its translation is CASSSDGSGVSYEQYF. Drawing the rest from reference TRBV7-9 and TRBJ2-7, the complete variable domain is DTGVSQNPRHKITKRGQNVTFRCDPISEHNRLYWYRQTLGQGPEFLTYFQNEAQLEKSRLLSDRFSAERPKGSFSTLEIQRTEQGDSAMYLCASSSDGSGVSYEQYFGPGTRLTVT.